The 10 T cell receptor beta chains listed next were all sequenced from one sample in a study of response to subunit inactivated influenza vaccine. TCRdb passed the RT-PCR reads through MiXCR, listing each CDR3 protein once. Of about 500,000 distinct CDR3 sequences detected, 16% appear once; the ten largest clones hold less than 4%. The input for sequencing was CD4+ T cells sorted from PBMCs, taken less than 30 months after vaccination. These receptors originate from a man aged 50 to 75 who received an inactivated influenza vaccine.

The rearrangement uses TRBV12-3 or TRBV12-4 and TRBJ2-2, with D unclear. Trimming left V 0 bases short and J 7 bases short, with 9 bases between. The CDR3 is 14 residues long. CDR3 region: CASSLARFGGELFF. For the CDR3, the DNA is TGTGCCAGCAGTTTAGCGCGATTCGGCGGGGAGCTGTTTTTT.

The chain combines TRBV2 with TRBJ2-4; D not resolved. The CDR3 spans 16 residues. Per the germline V gene, CDR1 is SNHLY and CDR2 is FYNNEI. Trimming stripped 0 bases from V and 2 bases from J, with 11 bases between. CDR3 nucleotides: TGTGCCAGCAGTGAAGCGCCAACAGTAACCAAAAACATTCAGTACTTC. Translating it yields CASSEAPTVTKNIQYF.

This chain links TRBV7-8 with TRBJ2-7; TRBD2 aligns across 10 bases. Germline CDR1 SGHVS, CDR2 FQNEAQ. The CDR3 is 18 residues long. Germline trimming cut 1 base from V and 0 bases from J; bases unmatched to any gene: 9. The CDR3 nucleotides are TGTGCCAGCAGCTTAGTGGCTAGCGGGGGTTGGAGCTCCTACGAGCAGTACTTC. Protein sequence: CASSLVASGGWSSYEQYF.

This clonotype was found a few times. The chain uses TRBV27 and TRBJ1-6, with D hard to call. Germline loops: CDR1 MNHEY, CDR2 SMNVEV (reference sequence). CDR3 length: 14 amino acids. V shed 6 bases and J shed 3 bases, with 9 bases lying between them. The CDR3 DNA follows: TGTGCCAGCAGAGGACGGAACTATAATTCACCCCTCCACTTT. It translates to CASRGRNYNSPLHF.

The rearrangement joins TRBV19 to TRBJ1-5, with D maybe TRBD1 (5 bases). This CDR3 region has 15 residues. With 1 base removed from V and 4 bases from J, the gap between germline ends came to 11 bases. Germline V CDR1 and CDR2: LNHDA, SQIVND (reference sequence). Here the CDR3 DNA reads TGTGCCAGTAGTATAGGGACACGGGGGAATCAGCCCCAGCATTTT. This gives the protein CASSIGTRGNQPQHF.

This clonotype was counted many times. This sequence joins TRBV20-1 and TRBJ2-3; a weak D match, TRBD2 (6 bases). V was trimmed by 3 bases and J by 0 bases, leaving 7 bases between them. The CDR3 covers 13 residues. The germline V gene has CDR1 DFQATT and CDR2 SNEGSKA (reference sequence). Here the CDR3 DNA reads TGCAGTGCTAGCGGGGGAAGCACAGATACGCAGTATTTT. Its translation: CSASGGSTDTQYF.

The chain is built from TRBV10-3 and TRBJ2-1; weak D call: TRBD2 (6 bases). CDR3 length: 15 residues. Germline V gives CDR1 ENHRY, CDR2 SYGVKD. The ends were cut back, 11 bases at V and 5 bases at J, with 22 bases in the middle. The CDR3 spells CASLRGGRGNNEQFF. Written as DNA, the CDR3 is TGTGCCTCCCTTCGTGGAGGGCGCGGGAACAATGAGCAGTTCTTC.

This clonotype has just a few counts. The junction shows a germline mismatch at one end, possibly a read error. V and J are TRBV12-3 or TRBV12-4 and TRBJ2-3; TRBD2 matches 7 bases. This CDR3 contains 12 residues. CDR3 coding DNA: TGTGCCAGCAGCCCTAGCGGAGATACGCAGTGTTTT. Translation: CASSPSGDTQCF.

This clonotype was detected only once. This sequence joins TRBV28 and TRBJ2-1, with D perhaps TRBD2 (7 bases). The CDR3 sequence is 16 residues long. The germline V gene encodes CDR1 MDHEN and CDR2 SYDVKM. V was pared by 4 bases and J by 3 bases, with 16 bases between. In nucleotides, the CDR3 is TGTGCCAGCAGTTACCGAAGGGGGGGAGACTACAATGAGCAGTTCTTC. Its translation: CASSYRRGGDYNEQFF.

Note on this clonotype: One base away lies a much larger clone, so this may be a sequencing read error. J is TRBJ2-1 and V is TRBV5-5, with TRBD1 matching over 9 bases. Per the germline V gene, CDR1 is SGHKS and CDR2 is YYEKEE (reference sequence). There are 13 residues in the CDR3. The CDR3 nucleotides are TGTGCCATCAGCCCCGGGACAGGGAATGAGCAGTTCTTC. It translates to CAISPGTGNEQFF.